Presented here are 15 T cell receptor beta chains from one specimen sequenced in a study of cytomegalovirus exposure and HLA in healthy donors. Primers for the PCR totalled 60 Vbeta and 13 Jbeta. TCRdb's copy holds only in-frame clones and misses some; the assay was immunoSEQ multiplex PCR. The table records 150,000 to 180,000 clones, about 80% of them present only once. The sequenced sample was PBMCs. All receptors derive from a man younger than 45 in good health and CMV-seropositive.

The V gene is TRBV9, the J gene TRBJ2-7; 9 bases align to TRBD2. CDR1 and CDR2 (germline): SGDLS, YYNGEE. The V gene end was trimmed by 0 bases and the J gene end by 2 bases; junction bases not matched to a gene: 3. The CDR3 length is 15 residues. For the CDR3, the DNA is TGTGCCAGCAGCGTAGAGGCTAGCGGGACCTACGAGCAGTACTTC. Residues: CASSVEASGTYEQYF.

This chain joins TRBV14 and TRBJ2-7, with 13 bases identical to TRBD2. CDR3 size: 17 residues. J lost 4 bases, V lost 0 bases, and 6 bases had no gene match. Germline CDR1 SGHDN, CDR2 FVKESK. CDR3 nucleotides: TGTGCCAGCAGCCAAGACCGGACTAGCGGGAGATCTTACGAGCAGTACTTC. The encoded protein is CASSQDRTSGRSYEQYF.

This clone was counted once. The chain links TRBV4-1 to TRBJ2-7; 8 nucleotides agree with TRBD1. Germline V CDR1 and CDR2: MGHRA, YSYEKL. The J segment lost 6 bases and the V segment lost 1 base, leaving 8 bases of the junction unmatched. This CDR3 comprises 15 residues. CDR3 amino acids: CASSQATGTGSEQYF. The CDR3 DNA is TGCGCCAGCAGCCAAGCCACCGGGACAGGAAGCGAGCAGTACTTC.

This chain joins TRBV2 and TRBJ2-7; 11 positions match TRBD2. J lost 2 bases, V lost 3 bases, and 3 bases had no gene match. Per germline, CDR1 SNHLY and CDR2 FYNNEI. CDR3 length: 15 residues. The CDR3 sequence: CASSDVAGGPYEQYF. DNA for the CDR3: TGTGCCAGCAGTGACGTAGCGGGAGGGCCCTACGAGCAGTACTTC.

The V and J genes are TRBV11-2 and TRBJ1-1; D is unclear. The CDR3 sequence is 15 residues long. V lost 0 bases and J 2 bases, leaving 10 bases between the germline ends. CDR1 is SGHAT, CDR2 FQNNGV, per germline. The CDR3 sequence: CASSLDNYYNTEAFF. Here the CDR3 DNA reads TGTGCCAGCAGCTTAGACAACTACTATAACACTGAAGCTTTCTTT.

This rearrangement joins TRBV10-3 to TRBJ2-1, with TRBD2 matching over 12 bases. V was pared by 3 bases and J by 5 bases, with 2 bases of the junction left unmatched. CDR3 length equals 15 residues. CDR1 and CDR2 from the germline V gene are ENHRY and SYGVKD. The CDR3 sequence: CAISDGLAGHNEQFF. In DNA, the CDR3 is TGTGCCATCAGTGACGGACTAGCGGGACACAATGAGCAGTTCTTC.

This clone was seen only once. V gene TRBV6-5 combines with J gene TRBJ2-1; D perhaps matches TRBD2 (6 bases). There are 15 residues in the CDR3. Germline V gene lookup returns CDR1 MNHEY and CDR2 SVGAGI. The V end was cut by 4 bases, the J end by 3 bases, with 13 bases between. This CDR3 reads CASSSAGPIYNEQFF. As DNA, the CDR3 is TGTGCCAGCAGTTCAGCGGGCCCGATCTACAATGAGCAGTTCTTC.

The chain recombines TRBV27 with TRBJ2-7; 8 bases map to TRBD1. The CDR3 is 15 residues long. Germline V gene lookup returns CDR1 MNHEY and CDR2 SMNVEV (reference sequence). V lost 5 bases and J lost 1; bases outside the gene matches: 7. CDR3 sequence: CASSLGTGLSYEQYF. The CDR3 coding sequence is TGTGCCAGCAGTCTAGGGACAGGTTTGTCCTACGAGCAGTACTTC.

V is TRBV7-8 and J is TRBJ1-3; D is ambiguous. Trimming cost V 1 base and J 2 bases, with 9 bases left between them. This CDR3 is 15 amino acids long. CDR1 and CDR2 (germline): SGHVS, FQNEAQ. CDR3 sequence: CASSLGGPAGNTIYF. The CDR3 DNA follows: TGTGCCAGCAGCTTAGGAGGGCCTGCTGGAAACACCATATATTTT.

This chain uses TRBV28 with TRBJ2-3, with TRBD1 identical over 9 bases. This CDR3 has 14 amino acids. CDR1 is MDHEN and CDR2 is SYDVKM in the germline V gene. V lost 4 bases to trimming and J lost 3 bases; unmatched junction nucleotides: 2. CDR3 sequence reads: CASSWGQGTDTQYF. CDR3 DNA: TGTGCCAGCAGTTGGGGACAGGGAACAGATACGCAGTATTTT.

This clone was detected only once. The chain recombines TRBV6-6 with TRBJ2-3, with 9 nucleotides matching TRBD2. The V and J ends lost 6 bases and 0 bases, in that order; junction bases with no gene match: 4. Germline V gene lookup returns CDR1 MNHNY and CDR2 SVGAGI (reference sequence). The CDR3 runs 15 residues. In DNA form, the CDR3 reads TGTGCCAGCAGGGATGGACTAGCGAGCACAGATACGCAGTATTTT. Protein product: CASRDGLASTDTQYF.

For the CDR3, the DNA is TGTGCCAGTAGACCTGGGGGGGGGCATTCGGGCGAGCAGTTCTTC. Its protein is CASRPGGGHSGEQFF. This chain joins TRBV19 and TRBJ2-1; D is perhaps TRBD2 (7 bases). V lost 6 bases and J lost 10, with 22 bases in between. Per the germline V gene, CDR1 is LNHDA and CDR2 is SQIVND (reference sequence). The CDR3 is made up of 15 amino acids.

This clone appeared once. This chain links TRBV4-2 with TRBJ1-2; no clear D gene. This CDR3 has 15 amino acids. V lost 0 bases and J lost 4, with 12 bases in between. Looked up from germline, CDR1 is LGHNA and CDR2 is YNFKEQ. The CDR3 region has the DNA TGTGCCAGCAGCCAAGAACGGGGAGAAGCCTATGGCTACACCTTC. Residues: CASSQERGEAYGYTF.

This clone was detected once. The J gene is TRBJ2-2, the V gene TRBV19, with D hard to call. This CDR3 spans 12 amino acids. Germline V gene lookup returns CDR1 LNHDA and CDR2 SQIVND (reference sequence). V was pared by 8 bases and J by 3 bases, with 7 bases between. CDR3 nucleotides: TGTGCCAGTGTTCGGTACACCGGGGAGCTGTTTTTT. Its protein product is CASVRYTGELFF.

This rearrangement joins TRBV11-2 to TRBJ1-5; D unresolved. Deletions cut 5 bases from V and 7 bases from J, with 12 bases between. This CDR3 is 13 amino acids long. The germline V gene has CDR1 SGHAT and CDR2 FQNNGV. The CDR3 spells CASSPPGLQPQHF. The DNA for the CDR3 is TGTGCCAGCAGCCCCCCGGGGTTGCAGCCCCAGCATTTT.